This TCR beta chain derives from a study of T cells in Graves' hyperthyroidism and ophthalmopathy. Findings of the study overall: A median about 7 months before onset, the model predicted ophthalmopathy. Most thyroid clonotypes that were expanded above 0.001 also turned up in blood.

The study defined stable Graves' hyperthyroidism as no ophthalmopathy progression within 18 months. Exclusion of a patient resulted from uncontrolled infection, other autoimmune disease, pregnancy or lactation. Turning to this clonotype: Its antigen is not identified.

From RNA transcripts, TCR beta CDR3 regions were amplified. The study used the HTBI primer set for a first-round RT-PCR of the TCR CDR3. TCRdb fed the multiplex PCR reads into MiXCR, producing one record per CDR3 protein. The table includes about 210,000 distinct CDR3 sequences, approximately 17% detected once. The TCR was taken from a man aged 50 to 60 with Graves' hyperthyroidism. The specimen was blood.

In nucleotides, the CDR3 is TGTGCCAGCAGCTCGGACAGCAATCAGCCCCAGCATTTT. Protein: CASSSDSNQPQHF. The chain is built from TRBV7-2 and TRBJ1-5; D is unresolved. Deletions cut 4 bases from V and 1 base from J, with 5 bases between. Germline CDR1 is SGHTA and CDR2 is FQGNSA. The CDR3 sequence is 13 residues long.